Listed here are 12 T cell receptor beta chains from one sample, sequenced in a study of cytomegalovirus exposure and HLA in healthy donors. Sequencing was performed with immunoSEQ multiplex PCR; in TCRdb, only in-frame clones are kept and a portion is missing. The sample records 150,000 to 200,000 clones, approximately 86% being singletons. The sample consisted of PBMCs. The receptors shown here come from a young man in good health and CMV-seropositive.

V is TRBV9 and J is TRBJ1-3; no clear D gene. Germline V gene sequence: CDR1 SGDLS, CDR2 YYNGEE. The V end lost 0 bases, the J end lost 0 bases, and 10 bases lay between the germline ends. This CDR3 has 16 residues. The CDR3 spells CASSVGLVYSGNTIYF. CDR3 nucleotides: TGTGCCAGCAGCGTAGGGTTAGTCTACTCTGGAAACACCATATATTTT.

The chain couples TRBV7-9 to TRBJ2-1; D not certain. Germline lookup yields CDR1 SEHNR and CDR2 FQNEAQ (reference sequence). The CDR3 spans 13 residues. Trimming pared 5 bases from V and 6 bases from J, leaving 11 bases between. The CDR3 DNA sequence: TGTGCCAGCAGCCAACCCAGTCGCAATGAGCAGTTCTTC. Translating gives CASSQPSRNEQFF.

The CDR3 nucleotides read TGTGCCAGCAGCCAGTTAGACAGGGGAAATAATTCACCCCTCCACTTT. Translating gives CASSQLDRGNNSPLHF. The rearrangement links TRBV4-2 to TRBJ1-6; 8 bases map to TRBD1. CDR1 LGHNA and CDR2 YNFKEQ come from the germline V gene. CDR3 size: 16 residues. V was clipped by 3 bases and J by 5 bases; unmatched bases: 6.

The rearrangement joins TRBV11-1 to TRBJ2-1; possibly TRBD1 for D (6 bases). This CDR3 is 16 amino acids long. Germline values: CDR1 SGHAT, CDR2 FQDESV (reference sequence). Trimming removed 0 bases at V and 4 bases at J, with 13 bases between. The CDR3 here is CASSLARRDKYNEQFF. The CDR3, as DNA: TGTGCCAGCAGCTTAGCCCGCCGGGACAAATACAATGAGCAGTTCTTC.

Only one count was recorded for this clone. The chain employs TRBV9 and TRBJ2-3; the match to TRBD2 covers 7 bases. CDR1 SGDLS and CDR2 YYNGEE come from the germline V gene. With 4 bases clipped from V and 1 base from J, the junction kept 6 bases outside the gene matches. The CDR3 has 15 amino acids. This CDR3 reads CASSSAGIRTDTQYF. The CDR3 coding sequence is TGTGCCAGCAGCTCAGCGGGGATCCGCACAGATACGCAGTATTTT.

This chain connects TRBV27 to TRBJ2-7, with D unresolved. This CDR3 comprises 14 residues. Looked up from germline, CDR1 is MNHEY and CDR2 is SMNVEV (reference sequence). V lost 2 bases and J lost 0, with 8 bases in between. The CDR3 spells CASSLEVSSYEQYF. CDR3 DNA sequence: TGTGCCAGCAGTTTAGAGGTGAGCTCCTACGAGCAGTACTTC.

The chain couples TRBV4-2 to TRBJ2-7; D call uncertain. V lost 1 base, J lost 0 bases, and 16 bases lay in between. There are 17 residues in the CDR3. Germline CDR1 and CDR2: LGHNA and YNFKEQ. The DNA for the CDR3 is TGTGCCAGCAGCCAAGTTTGGCCAGCGCCGAGCTCCTACGAGCAGTACTTC. It encodes CASSQVWPAPSSYEQYF.

The rearrangement uses TRBV18 and TRBJ2-3; TRBD2 is a possible D gene (6 bases). Trimming took off 3 bases at V and 6 bases at J, with 19 bases between the two ends. This CDR3 spans 16 amino acids. Germline V gene lookup returns CDR1 KGHSH and CDR2 LQKENI. CDR3: CASSPPQRRDGDTQYF. The CDR3 region has the DNA TGTGCCAGCTCACCTCCGCAGAGGCGGGATGGGGATACGCAGTATTTT.

The rearrangement links TRBV7-2 to TRBJ1-3; 9 bases are shared with TRBD1. Germline CDR1 and CDR2: SGHTA and FQGNSA. The V gene end was trimmed by 5 bases and the J gene end by 10 bases; junction bases not matched to a gene: 6. The CDR3 spans 13 residues. CDR3 sequence reads: CASSTGQGGTIYF. Here the CDR3 DNA reads TGTGCCAGCAGCACGGGACAGGGAGGGACCATATATTTT.

Concerning this clone: One junction end does not reproduce the germline sequence, and a read error may be involved. The chain couples TRBV7-7 to TRBJ1-3; TRBD1 is a possible D gene (6 bases). The CDR3 is 15 residues long. From germline, CDR1 is SSHAT and CDR2 FNYEAQ (reference sequence). The DNA for the CDR3 is TGTGCTAGCAGCTCGCGCAGGGGTGCTGGAAACACCATATATTTT. The encoded protein is CASSSRRGAGNTIYF.

The rearrangement uses TRBV15 and TRBJ1-6, with TRBD1 as a possible D gene (6 bases). Germline V gene sequence: CDR1 LNHNV, CDR2 YYDKDF (reference sequence). V was trimmed by 2 bases and J by 14 bases, leaving 19 bases between them. The CDR3 covers 15 residues. In nucleotides, the CDR3 is TGTGCCACCAGCAGATCTACCAGGGGCGCGAGAACCCTCCACTTT. Its protein product is CATSRSTRGARTLHF.

This chain connects TRBV9 to TRBJ2-1; 12 positions agree with TRBD2. J lost 6 bases, V lost 0 bases, and 4 bases had no gene match. The CDR3 is 16 amino acids. Germline loops: CDR1 SGDLS, CDR2 YYNGEE. The CDR3 sequence: CASSVDPSGGGNEQFF. The CDR3 DNA sequence: TGTGCCAGCAGCGTAGATCCTAGCGGGGGGGGCAATGAGCAGTTCTTC.